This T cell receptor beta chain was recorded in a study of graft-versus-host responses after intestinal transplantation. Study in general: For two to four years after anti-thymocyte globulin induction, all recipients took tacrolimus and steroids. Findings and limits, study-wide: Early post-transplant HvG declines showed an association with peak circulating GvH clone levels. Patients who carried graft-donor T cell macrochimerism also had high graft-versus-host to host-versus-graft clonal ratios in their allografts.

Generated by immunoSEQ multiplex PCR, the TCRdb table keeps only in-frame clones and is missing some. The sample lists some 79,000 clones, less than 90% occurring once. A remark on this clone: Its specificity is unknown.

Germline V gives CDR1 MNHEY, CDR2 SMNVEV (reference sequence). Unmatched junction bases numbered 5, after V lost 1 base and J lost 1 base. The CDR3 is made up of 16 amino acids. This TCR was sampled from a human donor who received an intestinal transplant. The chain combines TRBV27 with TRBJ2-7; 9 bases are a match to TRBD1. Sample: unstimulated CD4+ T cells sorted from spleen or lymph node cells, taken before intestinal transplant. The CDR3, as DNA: TGTGCCAGCAGTTTATTTGGGACAGGGTTTTCCTACGAGCAGTACTTC. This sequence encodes CASSLFGTGFSYEQYF.